This TCR beta chain emerged from a study of glioma-infiltrating T cells. Study results and caveats: Gliomas, especially low-grade, showed above-expected tissue-blood divergence; non-neoplastic patients showed below.

Germline V gene data show CDR1 as MNHEY and CDR2 as SMNVEV (reference sequence). There are 14 residues in the CDR3. Trimming removed 4 bases at V and 4 bases at J, with 12 bases between. Using RNA template, CDR3s of TCR alpha and beta were amplified with iRepertoire arm-PCR. TCRdb analysed the multiplex PCR reads with MiXCR anew, one entry per CDR3 protein. The profile shows 300,000 to 450,000 distinct CDR3 sequences, 35% to 45% of them singletons. A word on this clonotype: Its antigen remains unknown.

The chain links TRBV27 to TRBJ2-3; tentative D call: TRBD1 (6 bases). The clonotype was recovered from a human donor with low-grade glioma or glioblastoma, undergoing nonglioma brain surgery, or in good health (not recorded which). Input material: glioma tissue, nonneoplastic brain tissue, or PBMCs (not recorded which). The CDR3 loop reads CASSSQGGADTQYF. The CDR3 nucleotides read TGTGCCAGCAGTTCACAGGGTGGCGCAGATACGCAGTATTTT.